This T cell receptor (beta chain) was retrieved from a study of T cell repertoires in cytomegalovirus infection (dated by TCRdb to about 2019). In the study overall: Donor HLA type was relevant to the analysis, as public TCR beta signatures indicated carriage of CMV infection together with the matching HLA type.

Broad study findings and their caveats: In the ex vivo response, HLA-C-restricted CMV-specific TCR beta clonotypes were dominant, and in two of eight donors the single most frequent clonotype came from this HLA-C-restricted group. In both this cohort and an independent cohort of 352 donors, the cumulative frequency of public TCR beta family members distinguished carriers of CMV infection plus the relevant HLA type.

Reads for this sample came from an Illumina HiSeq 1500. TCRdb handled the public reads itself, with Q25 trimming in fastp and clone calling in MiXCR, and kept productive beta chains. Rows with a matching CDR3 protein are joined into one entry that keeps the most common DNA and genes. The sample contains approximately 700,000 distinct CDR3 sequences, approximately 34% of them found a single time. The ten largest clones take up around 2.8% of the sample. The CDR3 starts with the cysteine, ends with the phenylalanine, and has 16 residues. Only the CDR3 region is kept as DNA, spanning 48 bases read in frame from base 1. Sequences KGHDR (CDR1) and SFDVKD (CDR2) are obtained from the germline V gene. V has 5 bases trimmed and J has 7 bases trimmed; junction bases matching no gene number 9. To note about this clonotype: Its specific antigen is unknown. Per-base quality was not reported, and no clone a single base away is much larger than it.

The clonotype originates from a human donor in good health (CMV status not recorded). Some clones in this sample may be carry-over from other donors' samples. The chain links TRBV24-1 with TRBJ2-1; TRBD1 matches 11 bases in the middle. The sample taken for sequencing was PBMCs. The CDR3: CATSGTRGQGVNEQFF. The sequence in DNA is TGTGCCACCAGTGGGACCCGGGGACAGGGGGTGAATGAGCAGTTCTTC.